This T cell receptor beta chain was obtained from a study of Graves' ophthalmopathy and Graves' hyperthyroidism. Germline V gene lookup returns CDR1 MDHEN and CDR2 SYDVKM. The length of the CDR3 is 12 residues. Trimming pared 7 bases from V and 4 bases from J, leaving 10 bases between. Transcripts of RNA were the source for amplifying TCR beta CDR3 regions. Second-round multiplex PCR came after first-round RT-PCR with HTBI primers. TCRdb itself ran the multiplex PCR reads through MiXCR, one entry per CDR3 protein. The repertoire consists of approximately 460,000 distinct CDR3 sequences, with approximately 15% occurring once and the leading ten covering over 7.5%. This clonotype occurred a few times. Uncontrolled infections, pregnancy, lactation or other autoimmune diseases led to patient exclusion. PBMCs were isolated from a roughly 10 ml sample of fresh peripheral blood.

The clonotype comes from a woman aged 25 to 39 with Graves' ophthalmopathy. The chain uses TRBV28 and TRBJ2-5; perhaps TRBD2 as D (5 bases). Specimen: blood. The CDR3 sequence: CASNWAGETQYF. In DNA form, the CDR3 reads TGTGCCAGCAACTGGGCGGGAGAGACCCAGTACTTC.